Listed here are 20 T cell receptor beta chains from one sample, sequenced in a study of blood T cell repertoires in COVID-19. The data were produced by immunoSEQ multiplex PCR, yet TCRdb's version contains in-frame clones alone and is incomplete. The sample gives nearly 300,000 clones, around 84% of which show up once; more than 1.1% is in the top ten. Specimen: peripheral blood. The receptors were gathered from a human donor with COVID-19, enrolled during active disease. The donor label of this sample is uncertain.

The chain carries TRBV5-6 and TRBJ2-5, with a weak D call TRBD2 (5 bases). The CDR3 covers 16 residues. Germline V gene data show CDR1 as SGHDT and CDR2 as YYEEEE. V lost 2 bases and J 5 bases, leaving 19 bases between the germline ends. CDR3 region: CASSLRRFISAETQYF. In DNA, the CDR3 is TGTGCCAGCAGCTTAAGGAGGTTTATTAGCGCGGAGACCCAGTACTTC.

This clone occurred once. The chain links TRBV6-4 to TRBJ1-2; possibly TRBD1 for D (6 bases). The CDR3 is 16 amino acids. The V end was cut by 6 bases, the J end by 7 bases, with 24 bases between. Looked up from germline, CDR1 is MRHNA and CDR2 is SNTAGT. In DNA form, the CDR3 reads TGTGCCAGCAGCCTTGACTCGGGGACATCCTGGTCTGGCTACACCTTC. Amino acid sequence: CASSLDSGTSWSGYTF.

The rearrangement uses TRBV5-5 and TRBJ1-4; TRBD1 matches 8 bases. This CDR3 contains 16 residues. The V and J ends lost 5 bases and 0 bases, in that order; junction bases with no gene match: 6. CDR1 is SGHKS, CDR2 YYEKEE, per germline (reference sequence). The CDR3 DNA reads TGTGCCAGCAGACTGGACAGGGCTGCAACTAATGAAAAACTGTTTTTT. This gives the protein CASRLDRAATNEKLFF.

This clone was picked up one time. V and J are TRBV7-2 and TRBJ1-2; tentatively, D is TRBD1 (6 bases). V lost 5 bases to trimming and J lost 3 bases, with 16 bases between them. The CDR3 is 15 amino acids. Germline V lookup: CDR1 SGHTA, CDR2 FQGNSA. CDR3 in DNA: TGTGCCAGCAGCCAAGGGGGGGGCTGGGACTATGGCTACACCTTC. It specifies CASSQGGGWDYGYTF.

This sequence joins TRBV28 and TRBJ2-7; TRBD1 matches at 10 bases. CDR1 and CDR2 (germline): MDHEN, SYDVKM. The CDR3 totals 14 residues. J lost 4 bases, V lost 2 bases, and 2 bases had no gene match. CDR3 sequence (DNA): TGTGCCAGCAGTTTAATGGACAGGGGGTACGAGCAGTACTTC. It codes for CASSLMDRGYEQYF.

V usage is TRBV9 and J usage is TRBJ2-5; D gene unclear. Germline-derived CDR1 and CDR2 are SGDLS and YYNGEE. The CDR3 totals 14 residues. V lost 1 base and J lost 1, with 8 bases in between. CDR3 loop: CASSVRVAQETQYF. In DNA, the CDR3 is TGTGCCAGCAGCGTACGAGTTGCCCAAGAGACCCAGTACTTC.

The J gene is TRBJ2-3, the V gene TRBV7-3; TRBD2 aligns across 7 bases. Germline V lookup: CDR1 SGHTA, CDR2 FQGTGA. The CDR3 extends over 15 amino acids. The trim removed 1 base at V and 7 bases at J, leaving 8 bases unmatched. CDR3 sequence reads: CASSLNAGVGYTQYF. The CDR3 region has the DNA TGTGCCAGCAGCTTAAACGCGGGAGTGGGGTATACGCAGTATTTT.

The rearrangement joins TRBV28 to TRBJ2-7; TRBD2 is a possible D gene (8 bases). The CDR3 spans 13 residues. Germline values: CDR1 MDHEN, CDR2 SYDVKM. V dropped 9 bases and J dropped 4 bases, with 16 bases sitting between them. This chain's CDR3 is CASSGAGGYEQYF. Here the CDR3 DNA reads TGTGCCAGTAGCGGGGCAGGGGGTTACGAGCAGTACTTC.

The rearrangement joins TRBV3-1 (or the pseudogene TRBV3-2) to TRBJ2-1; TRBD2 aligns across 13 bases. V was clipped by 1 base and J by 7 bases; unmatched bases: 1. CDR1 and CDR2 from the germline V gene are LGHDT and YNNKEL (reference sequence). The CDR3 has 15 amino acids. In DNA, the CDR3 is TGTGCCAGCAGCCAAGGGGGACTAGCGGGGAATGAGCAGTTCTTC. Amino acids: CASSQGGLAGNEQFF.

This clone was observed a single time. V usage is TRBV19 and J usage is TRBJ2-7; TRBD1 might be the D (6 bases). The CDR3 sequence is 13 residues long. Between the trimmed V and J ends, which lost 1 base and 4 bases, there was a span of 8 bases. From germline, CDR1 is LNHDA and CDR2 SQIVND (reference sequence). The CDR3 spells CASSIGGTYEQYF. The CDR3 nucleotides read TGTGCCAGTAGTATAGGGGGGACATACGAGCAGTACTTC.

The CDR3 reads CASSLGDRGHYEQYF. The CDR3 nucleotides are TGTGCCAGCAGCTTGGGGGACAGGGGACACTACGAGCAGTACTTC. The V call is TRBV5-5, the J call TRBJ2-7, with TRBD1 identical over 10 bases. V was pared by 0 bases and J by 3 bases, with 3 bases of the junction left unmatched. CDR3 length: 15 amino acids. Germline V gene lookup returns CDR1 SGHKS and CDR2 YYEKEE (reference sequence).

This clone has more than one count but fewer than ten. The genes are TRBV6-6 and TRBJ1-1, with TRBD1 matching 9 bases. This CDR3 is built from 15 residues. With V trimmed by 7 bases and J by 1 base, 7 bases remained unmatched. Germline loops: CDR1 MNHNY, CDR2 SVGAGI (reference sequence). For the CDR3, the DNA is TGTGCCAGCAAACACCGGGACAGGGAGAACACTGAAGCTTTCTTT. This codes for CASKHRDRENTEAFF.

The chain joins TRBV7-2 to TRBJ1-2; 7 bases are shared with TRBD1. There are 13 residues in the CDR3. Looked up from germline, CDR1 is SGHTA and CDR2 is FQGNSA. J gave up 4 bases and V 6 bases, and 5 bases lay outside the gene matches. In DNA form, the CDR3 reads TGTGCCAGCAGTCGGGACAGCAGCTATGGCTACACCTTC. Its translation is CASSRDSSYGYTF. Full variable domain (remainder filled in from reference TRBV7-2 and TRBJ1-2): GAGVSQSPSNKVTEKGKDVELRCDPISGHTALYWYRQSLGQGLEFLIYFQGNSAPDKSGLPSDRFSAERTGGSVSTLTIQRTQQEDSAVYLCASSRDSSYGYTFGSGTRLTVV.

CDR3 DNA: TGTGCCAGCAGCGTAGCTAGCCTCCGGGAGACCCAGTACTTC. Protein product: CASSVASLRETQYF. The chain carries TRBV9 and TRBJ2-5, with D possibly being TRBD2 (5 bases). Per the germline V gene, CDR1 is SGDLS and CDR2 is YYNGEE. The ends were cut back, 0 bases at V and 5 bases at J, with 11 bases in the middle. The CDR3 is made up of 14 amino acids.

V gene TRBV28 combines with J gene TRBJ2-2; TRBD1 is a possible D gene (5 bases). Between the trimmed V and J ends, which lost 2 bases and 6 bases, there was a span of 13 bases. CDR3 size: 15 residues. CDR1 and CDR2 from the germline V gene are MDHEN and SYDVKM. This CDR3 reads CASSLRGVGAGELFF. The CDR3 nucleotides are TGTGCCAGCAGTTTAAGGGGCGTAGGAGCCGGGGAGCTGTTTTTT.

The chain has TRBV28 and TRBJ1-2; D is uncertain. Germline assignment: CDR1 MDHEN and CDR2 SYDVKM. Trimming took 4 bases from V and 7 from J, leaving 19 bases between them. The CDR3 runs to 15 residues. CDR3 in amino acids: CASSSGLVNTIGYTF. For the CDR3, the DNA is TGTGCCAGCAGTTCCGGACTTGTGAACACTATTGGCTACACCTTC.

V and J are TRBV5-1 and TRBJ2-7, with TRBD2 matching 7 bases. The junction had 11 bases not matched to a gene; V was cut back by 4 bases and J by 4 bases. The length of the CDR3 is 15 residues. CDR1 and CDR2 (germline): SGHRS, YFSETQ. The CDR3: CASSPRGGARYEQYF. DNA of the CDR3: TGCGCCAGCAGCCCCCGGGGAGGGGCGCGATACGAGCAGTACTTC.

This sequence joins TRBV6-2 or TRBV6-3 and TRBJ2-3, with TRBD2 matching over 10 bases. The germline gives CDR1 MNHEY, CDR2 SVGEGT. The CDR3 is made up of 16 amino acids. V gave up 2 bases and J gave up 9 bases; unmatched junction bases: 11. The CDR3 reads CASSYSLAGVESTQYF. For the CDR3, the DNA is TGTGCCAGCAGTTACAGCCTAGCGGGAGTTGAGTCAACGCAGTATTTT.

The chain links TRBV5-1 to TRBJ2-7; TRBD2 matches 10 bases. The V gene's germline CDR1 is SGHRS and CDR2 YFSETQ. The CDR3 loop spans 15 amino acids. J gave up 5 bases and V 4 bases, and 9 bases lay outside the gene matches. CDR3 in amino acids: CASSPPGTSVHEQYF. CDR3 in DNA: TGCGCCAGCAGCCCTCCCGGGACTAGCGTTCACGAGCAGTACTTC.

CDR3 sequence reads: CASSGLAGVKSGELFF. CDR3 DNA: TGTGCCAGCAGCGGACTAGCGGGAGTAAAGTCCGGGGAGCTGTTTTTT. The chain joins TRBV28 to TRBJ2-2; 13 bases fit TRBD2. In germline, CDR1 is MDHEN, CDR2 SYDVKM. J gave up 6 bases and V 6 bases, and 7 bases lay outside the gene matches. This CDR3 has 16 residues. Variable domain in full (rest from reference TRBV28 and TRBJ2-2): DVKVTQSSRYLVKRTGEKVFLECVQDMDHENMFWYRQDPGLGLRLIYFSYDVKMKEKGDIPEGYSVSREKKERFSLILESASTNQTSMYLCASSGLAGVKSGELFFGEGSRLTVL.